The 5 T cell receptor beta chains presented below share a single source sample, sequenced in a study of PD-1 blockade in mismatch repair-deficient tumors. TCRdb's copy holds only in-frame clones and misses some; the assay was immunoSEQ multiplex PCR. The table records about 130,000 clones, approximately 91% of them present only once. Sequences were derived from peripheral blood, sampled about 17 months after starting pembrolizumab. These receptors were taken from an adult with mismatch repair-deficient cancer.

The chain uses TRBV28 and TRBJ2-1; 12 bases fit TRBD1. Trimming removed 8 bases from V and 6 bases from J; junction bases left unmatched: 5. The CDR3 length is 14 residues. Germline V gene sequence: CDR1 MDHEN, CDR2 SYDVKM. This chain's CDR3 is CASLGTGGVNEQFF. The CDR3 nucleotides read TGTGCCAGCCTAGGGACAGGGGGCGTCAATGAGCAGTTCTTC.

V and J are TRBV7-6 and TRBJ1-2; D is undetermined. This CDR3 region has 13 residues. V lost 0 bases to trimming and J lost 6 bases, with 8 bases between them. The germline V gene encodes CDR1 SGHVS and CDR2 FNYEAQ. CDR3 region: CASSLAPGDGYTF. DNA for the CDR3: TGTGCCAGCAGCTTAGCGCCTGGCGATGGCTACACCTTC.

The rearrangement joins TRBV11-2 to TRBJ1-2; 7 nucleotides line up with TRBD1. The CDR3 totals 18 residues. From germline, CDR1 is SGHAT and CDR2 FQNNGV. The junction had 22 bases not matched to a gene; V was cut back by 5 bases and J by 7 bases. CDR3 residues: CASSDRDKTDRARGGYTF. The CDR3 bases are TGTGCCAGCAGCGATAGGGATAAAACCGACAGGGCCCGTGGTGGCTACACCTTC.

V and J are TRBV27 and TRBJ2-2, with D perhaps TRBD1 or TRBD2 (5 bases each). Trimming stripped 6 bases from V and 3 bases from J, with 20 bases between. The germline V gene encodes CDR1 MNHEY and CDR2 SMNVEV (reference sequence). The CDR3 is made up of 17 amino acids. In nucleotides, the CDR3 is TGTGCCAGCAGCGTTAGGGGAAGGACTCCTTACACCGGGGAGCTGTTTTTT. Translated, it gives CASSVRGRTPYTGELFF.

The chain combines TRBV4-2 with TRBJ2-7, with no clear D. The CDR3 is 17 residues long. Germline V gene lookup returns CDR1 LGHNA and CDR2 YNFKEQ. Trimming took off 3 bases at V and 3 bases at J, with 21 bases between the two ends. As DNA, the CDR3 is TGTGCCAGCAGCCAGGAAAGTTCCGGACGCAACTACTACGAGCAGTACTTC. Protein product: CASSQESSGRNYYEQYF.